In this sample, the clone carrying this TCR beta chain turned up a few times. Source study methods: For nucleated cells, counts were estimated from reference gene primer amplification. Profiling relied on immunoSEQ multiplex PCR, and the TCRdb table lists in-frame clones only, not all of them. V, J and clone size are taken as reported in that table, and D and trimming were inferred from the DNA itself. The repertoire has approximately 210,000 clones, roughly 78% of them found once; the top ten carry approximately 12%. Trimming removed 1 base from V and 11 bases from J, with 18 bases in between. Germline lookup yields CDR1 SGHRS and CDR2 YFSETQ. CDR3 length: 14 amino acids. The data were taken from a study of blood T cell repertoires in COVID-19.

The receptor was isolated from a woman aged 40-49 years with acute or convalescent COVID-19. The genes are TRBV5-1 and TRBJ1-1, with D unclear. The material sequenced was peripheral blood. The CDR3 DNA sequence: TGCGCCAGCAGCTTGACCGGGCGGGAGTTAGGGGCTTTCTTT. It encodes CASSLTGRELGAFF.